Following are 3 T cell receptor beta chains from one sample sequenced in a study of blood T cell repertoires in COVID-19. The method was immunoSEQ multiplex PCR; TCRdb's version includes in-frame clones alone and lacks a portion of them. The data hold 90,000 or so clones, with around 87% observed a single time. The sample consisted of peripheral blood. Receptors originate from a woman older than 75 with active or convalescent COVID-19.

The chain employs TRBV5-1 and TRBJ2-5, with TRBD2 matching 10 bases. The ends lost 3 bases at V and 5 bases at J; junction bases unmatched: 10. Germline assignment: CDR1 SGHRS and CDR2 YFSETQ. This CDR3 comprises 16 residues. CDR3 nucleotides: TGCGCCAGCAGCTACCAGGATGGTAGCGGGAGGGAGACCCAGTACTTC. Translation: CASSYQDGSGRETQYF.

The chain is built from TRBV7-2 and TRBJ2-7, with TRBD2 as a possible D gene (6 bases). The ends were cut back, 4 bases at V and 2 bases at J, with 15 bases in the middle. The CDR3 consists of 15 residues. Germline CDR1 is SGHTA and CDR2 is FQGNSA. CDR3 bases: TGTGCCAGCAGCTACCGGGGGAGCACCCCCTACGAGCAGTACTTC. Translated, it gives CASSYRGSTPYEQYF.

The J gene is TRBJ2-1, the V gene TRBV28, with TRBD2 matching 10 bases. V shed 3 bases and J 8 bases; nucleotides not matched to a gene: 7. The CDR3 is made up of 15 amino acids. Germline-derived CDR1 and CDR2 are MDHEN and SYDVKM. CDR3 loop: CASSLLAGGSDEQFF. Written as DNA, the CDR3 is TGTGCCAGCAGTTTGTTAGCGGGAGGCAGCGATGAGCAGTTCTTC.